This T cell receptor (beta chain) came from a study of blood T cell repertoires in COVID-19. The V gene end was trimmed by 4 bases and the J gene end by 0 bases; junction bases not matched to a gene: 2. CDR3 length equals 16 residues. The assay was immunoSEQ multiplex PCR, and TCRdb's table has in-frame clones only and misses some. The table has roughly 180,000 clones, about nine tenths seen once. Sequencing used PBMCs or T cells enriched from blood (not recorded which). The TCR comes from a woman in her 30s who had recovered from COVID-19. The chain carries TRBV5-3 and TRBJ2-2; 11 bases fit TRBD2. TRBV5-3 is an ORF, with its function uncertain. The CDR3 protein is CARSVSGGANTGELFF. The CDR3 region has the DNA TGTGCCAGAAGCGTTAGCGGGGGGGCGAACACCGGGGAGCTGTTTTTT.